One and the same sample provided the 15 T cell receptor beta chains below, sequenced in a study of cytomegalovirus exposure and HLA in healthy donors (dated by TCRdb to the late 2010s). Library prep was done by the immunoSEQ multiplex PCR assay. For the multiplex PCR, a mixture combining 60 forward primers for TCR Vbeta segments and 13 reverse primers for TCR Jbeta segments was used. TCRdb re-hosts the immuneACCESS table, in-frame sequences only. Its copies lack some clones; in the studies checked, an unresolved V gene accounts for under half of them, and the cause for the rest is not known. In this sample the table shows tens of thousands of clones, about 80% of which occur a single time. 4.5% to 7% of the sample is in the top ten clones. The specimen sequenced was PBMCs. These receptors originate from a female donor in good health and CMV-seronegative.

The chain links TRBV7-2 to TRBJ2-1, with TRBD2 identical over 8 bases. J gave up 6 bases and V 5 bases, and 12 bases lay outside the gene matches. CDR1 is SGHTA, CDR2 FQGNSA, per germline. The CDR3 spans 16 residues. The CDR3 region is CASSRGGGGLSNEQFF. The CDR3 DNA reads TGTGCCAGCAGCCGGGGCGGCGGGGGGCTCTCCAATGAGCAGTTCTTC. Variable domain in full (rest from reference TRBV7-2 and TRBJ2-1): GAGVSQSPSNKVTEKGKDVELRCDPISGHTALYWYRQSLGQGLEFLIYFQGNSAPDKSGLPSDRFSAERTGGSVSTLTIQRTQQEDSAVYLCASSRGGGGLSNEQFFGPGTRLTVL.

This chain joins TRBV7-2 and TRBJ1-2; 7 bases align to TRBD1. The CDR3 spans 14 residues. Per germline, CDR1 SGHTA and CDR2 FQGNSA. Trimming at V came to 0 bases and at J to 9 bases, leaving 7 bases not matched to a gene. In nucleotides, the CDR3 is TGTGCCAGCAGCTTAGCCCCTAGACAGGGCAGCTACACCTTC. Translation gives CASSLAPRQGSYTF.

The chain uses TRBV5-8 and TRBJ2-1; 7 nucleotides line up with TRBD1. With V trimmed by 0 bases and J by 6 bases, 9 bases remained unmatched. Looked up from germline, CDR1 is SGHTS and CDR2 is YDEGEE. This CDR3 has 16 residues. CDR3: CASSLGQGLGINEQFF. CDR3 nucleotides: TGTGCCAGCAGCTTGGGACAGGGTTTGGGTATCAATGAGCAGTTCTTC. Looking up the rest from reference TRBV5-8 and TRBJ2-1 gives the full variable domain: EAGVTQSPTHLIKTRGQQATLRCSPISGHTSVYWYQQALGLGLQFLLWYDEGEERNRGNFPPRFSGRQFPNYSSELNVNALELEDSALYLCASSLGQGLGINEQFFGPGTRLTVL.

The count of this clone is one. The rearrangement uses TRBV21-1 and TRBJ2-7; TRBD2 is taken as the D call from the table, unchecked against the DNA. TRBV21-1 is a pseudogene segment. This CDR3 has 11 amino acids. The CDR3 DNA sequence: TGTGCCAGCAGCTTCCGCTACGAGCAGTACTTC. As protein: CASSFRYEQYF.

CDR3 coding DNA: TGTGCCAGCAGCCCTGAGGTGGGGAGTAGTGAAGCTTTCTTT. As protein: CASSPEVGSSEAFF. The chain recombines TRBV5-4 with TRBJ1-1; D ambiguous. Trimming cost V 4 bases and J 7 bases, with 17 bases left between them. The CDR3 sequence is 14 residues long. Germline V gene sequence: CDR1 SGHNT, CDR2 YYREEE (reference sequence).

The chain carries TRBV7-9 and TRBJ2-7, with D hard to call. Germline values: CDR1 SEHNR, CDR2 FQNEAQ (reference sequence). This CDR3 spans 13 amino acids. V was pared by 5 bases and J by 3 bases, with 11 bases between. CDR3 sequence reads: CASSPALGYEQYF. The DNA for the CDR3 is TGTGCCAGCAGCCCCGCTCTAGGCTACGAGCAGTACTTC.

This chain uses TRBV2 with TRBJ1-1, with no clear D. The CDR3 extends over 13 amino acids. Germline V gene data show CDR1 as SNHLY and CDR2 as FYNNEI. The V and J ends lost 3 bases and 1 base respectively, with 6 bases between them. The CDR3 loop reads CASSDQENTEAFF. In nucleotides, the CDR3 is TGTGCCAGCAGTGACCAGGAGAACACTGAAGCTTTCTTT.

The count of this clone is one. The germline gene is not matched at one end of the junction; a read error may be the cause. The chain uses TRBV7-7 and TRBJ2-7; perhaps TRBD2 as D (6 bases). The CDR3 covers 14 residues. Germline lookup yields CDR1 SSHAT and CDR2 FNYEAQ (reference sequence). CDR3 coding DNA: TGTGCTAGCAGCACGTCGGGGGACTCCTACGAGCAGTACTTC. Translating gives CASSTSGDSYEQYF.

V and J are TRBV19 and TRBJ1-5, with 8 bases fitting TRBD1. CDR1 and CDR2 (germline): LNHDA, SQIVND (reference sequence). J was trimmed by 6 bases and V by 3 bases; bases with no gene match: 7. CDR3 length: 15 residues. The CDR3 bases are TGTGCCAGTAGTATCGGGACAGGCCAGTCTCAGCCCCAGCATTTT. This sequence encodes CASSIGTGQSQPQHF.

The V call is TRBV6-6, the J call TRBJ2-2, with TRBD2 identical over 9 bases. This CDR3 is 15 amino acids long. With 4 bases clipped from V and 8 bases from J, the junction kept 8 bases outside the gene matches. Germline V CDR1 and CDR2: MNHNY, SVGAGI (reference sequence). CDR3 protein: CASSSQGLASGELFF. In DNA form, the CDR3 reads TGTGCCAGCAGTTCCCAGGGACTAGCTAGTGGGGAGCTGTTTTTT.

Remarks on this clone: One end of the junction is discordant with germline, which a read error may explain. V usage is TRBV7-9 and J usage is TRBJ1-4; 7 bases map to TRBD1. The CDR3 spans 12 residues. CDR1 SEHNR and CDR2 FQNEAQ come from the germline V gene (reference sequence). CDR3 region: CSSSTRQGKLFF. CDR3 in DNA: TGTTCCAGCAGCACACGACAGGGAAAACTGTTTTTT.

Of note for this clone: At one end, the junction sequence differs from germline, possibly due to a read error. The V gene is TRBV5-1, the J gene TRBJ1-1, with 8 bases matching TRBD1. This CDR3 comprises 14 residues. CDR1 and CDR2 from the germline V gene are SGHRS and YFSETQ. The chain's CDR3 is CASSLDRVNTEAFF. The CDR3 DNA sequence: TGCGCCAGCAGTTTGGACAGGGTGAACACTGAAGCTTTCTTT.

This rearrangement joins TRBV27 to TRBJ2-7; 11 bases line up with TRBD2. Trimming took 3 bases from V and 2 from J; bases not matched to a gene: 6. This CDR3 is built from 16 residues. Germline values: CDR1 MNHEY, CDR2 SMNVEV (reference sequence). The chain's CDR3 is CASSFGSSGGTYEQYF. In nucleotides, the CDR3 is TGTGCCAGCAGTTTCGGTTCTAGCGGGGGGACCTACGAGCAGTACTTC.

V gene TRBV19 combines with J gene TRBJ1-1, with 10 bases identical to TRBD1. The CDR3 is made up of 14 amino acids. The trim removed 9 bases at V and 4 bases at J, leaving 8 bases unmatched. The germline CDR1 and CDR2 sequences are LNHDA and SQIVND (reference sequence). CDR3 sequence reads: CASRDRGNITEAFF. For the CDR3, the DNA is TGTGCCAGCCGGGACAGGGGTAATATCACTGAAGCTTTCTTT.

This clone was found a few times. This rearrangement joins TRBV9 to TRBJ2-1; D possibly corresponds to TRBD2 (7 bases). The CDR3 sequence is 16 residues long. Germline values: CDR1 SGDLS, CDR2 YYNGEE. V lost 4 bases to trimming and J lost 1 base, with 15 bases between them. CDR3 bases: TGTGCCAGCAGCCGAGGGGGGGGGAGATCCTACAATGAGCAGTTCTTC. Its translation is CASSRGGGRSYNEQFF.